The present TCR beta chain was sequenced within a study of blood T cell repertoires in COVID-19. Produced via immunoSEQ multiplex PCR; TCRdb's table is partial and in-frame only. The sample has roughly 380,000 clones, approximately 89% seen once; the top ten hold 1% to 1.5%. The material sequenced was PBMCs or T cells enriched from blood (not recorded which). The sequence derives from a man younger than 40 who had recovered from COVID-19.

The CDR3 DNA reads TGTGCCTGCCGGGGGAACACTGAAGCTTTCTTT. Translated: CACRGNTEAFF. V and J are TRBV6-5 and TRBJ1-1, with no clear D. The V and J ends lost 11 bases and 1 base respectively, with 8 bases between them. The CDR3 is 11 amino acids. Looked up from germline, CDR1 is MNHEY and CDR2 is SVGAGI.